Below, 32 T cell receptor beta chains from the same sample are listed, as sequenced in a study of blood T cell repertoires in COVID-19. Sequenced by immunoSEQ multiplex PCR; TCRdb stores in-frame clones only, minus some. This sample has over 200,000 clones; roughly nine tenths occur once, and the top ten carry around 1.2%. Source material: peripheral blood. The receptors derive from a man aged 25-45 years with acute or convalescent COVID-19.

The J gene is TRBJ2-3, the V gene TRBV5-6; 7 bases are a match to TRBD2. The germline V gene encodes CDR1 SGHDT and CDR2 YYEEEE. V shed 4 bases and J 6 bases; nucleotides not matched to a gene: 20. The CDR3 totals 18 residues. In DNA form, the CDR3 reads TGTGCCAGCAGCGACACGATTTTCCGGATGACTAGCCCGGATACGCAGTATTTT. Translating it yields CASSDTIFRMTSPDTQYF.

The chain recombines TRBV5-1 with TRBJ2-2; 7 nucleotides align to TRBD2. The V and J ends lost 2 bases and 5 bases, in that order; junction bases with no gene match: 6. CDR1 SGHRS and CDR2 YFSETQ come from the germline V gene. CDR3 length: 15 amino acids. The CDR3 DNA sequence: TGCGCCAGCAGCTTTCAAGCGGGGCAGACCGGGGAGCTGTTTTTT. Its translation: CASSFQAGQTGELFF.

The chain links TRBV19 to TRBJ2-6; D not certain. V was cut by 4 bases and J by 1 base, with 11 bases left in between. The CDR3 runs 16 residues. Germline V gene lookup returns CDR1 LNHDA and CDR2 SQIVND (reference sequence). The CDR3 bases are TGTGCCAGTAGTAACCCACTGATATCTGGGGCCAACGTCCTGACTTTC. This encodes CASSNPLISGANVLTF.

V is TRBV2 and J is TRBJ2-1; D not resolved. V was shortened by 2 bases and J by 0 bases, with 8 bases between the two germline ends. CDR1 is SNHLY and CDR2 is FYNNEI in the germline V gene. The CDR3 is made up of 15 amino acids. The DNA for the CDR3 is TGTGCCAGCAGTGAACTGGCTCTCTCCTACAATGAGCAGTTCTTC. Translation: CASSELALSYNEQFF.

The chain carries TRBV4-2 and TRBJ2-2, with D tentatively TRBD2 (6 bases). The CDR3 is made up of 15 amino acids. V lost 5 bases and J lost 6, with 16 bases in between. Germline CDR1 reads LGHNA; CDR2 reads YNFKEQ. The CDR3 loop is CASSEDLASPGELFF. For the CDR3, the DNA is TGTGCCAGCAGCGAGGATCTAGCGTCGCCCGGGGAGCTGTTTTTT.

This rearrangement joins TRBV18 to TRBJ2-3, with 7 nucleotides matching TRBD1. CDR3 length: 14 residues. Germline lookup yields CDR1 KGHSH and CDR2 LQKENI. The junction had 7 bases not matched to a gene; V was cut back by 6 bases and J by 4 bases. CDR3 DNA sequence: TGTGCCAGCTCCCTACGACAGGGCGCAGATACGCAGTATTTT. Its protein is CASSLRQGADTQYF.

V gene TRBV3-1 (or the pseudogene TRBV3-2) combines with J gene TRBJ1-1; 7 nucleotides align to TRBD1. CDR3 length: 14 amino acids. With 0 bases clipped from V and 5 bases from J, the junction kept 3 bases outside the gene matches. Germline V gene lookup returns CDR1 LGHDT and CDR2 YNNKEL (reference sequence). CDR3 in amino acids: CASSQEAGGTEAFF. CDR3 DNA sequence: TGTGCCAGCAGCCAAGAGGCAGGGGGGACTGAAGCTTTCTTT.

This chain links TRBV5-1 with TRBJ2-4; D gene uncertain. V shed 4 bases and J shed 2 bases, with 13 bases lying between them. Germline CDR1 SGHRS, CDR2 YFSETQ. The CDR3 consists of 15 residues. CDR3 bases: TGCGCCAGCAGCCCACTACCAGAAACCAAAAACATTCAGTACTTC. This gives the protein CASSPLPETKNIQYF.

This clone showed up just once. The same CDR3 also results from other DNA sequences found in this sample. The chain couples TRBV9 to TRBJ1-1, with 7 bases lining up with TRBD1. The germline V gene encodes CDR1 SGDLS and CDR2 YYNGEE. The CDR3 covers 15 residues. V was clipped by 0 bases and J by 2 bases; unmatched bases: 4. The CDR3 DNA sequence: TGTGCCAGCAGCGTAGGGGTAGGGGGCAACACTGAAGCTTTCTTT. Amino acids: CASSVGVGGNTEAFF. Supplemented by reference TRBV9 and TRBJ1-1, the full variable domain reads DSGVTQTPKHLITATGQRVTLRCSPRSGDLSVYWYQQSLDQGLQFLIQYYNGEERAKGNILERFSAQQFPDLHSELNLSSLELGDSALYFCASSVGVGGNTEAFFGQGTRLTVV.

The V and J genes are TRBV18 and TRBJ2-1, with 10 bases fitting TRBD2. J gave up 7 bases and V 3 bases, and 6 bases lay outside the gene matches. Germline CDR1 reads KGHSH; CDR2 reads LQKENI. The CDR3 runs 15 residues. CDR3 residues: CASSPWLAGVNEQFF. Here the CDR3 DNA reads TGTGCCAGCTCACCGTGGCTAGCGGGAGTAAATGAGCAGTTCTTC.

The CDR3 protein is CASAEGTVNTEAFF. As DNA, the CDR3 is TGTGCCAGCGCAGAAGGGACAGTGAACACTGAAGCTTTCTTT. The chain couples TRBV27 to TRBJ1-1; 7 bases fit TRBD1. Unmatched junction bases numbered 6, after V lost 8 bases and J lost 0 bases. The germline gives CDR1 MNHEY, CDR2 SMNVEV (reference sequence). The CDR3 loop spans 14 amino acids.

This chain connects TRBV7-8 to TRBJ2-3, with TRBD2 identical over 10 bases. The CDR3 loop spans 17 amino acids. Germline-derived CDR1 and CDR2 are SGHVS and FQNEAQ. V shed 6 bases, J shed 3 bases, and the junction held 12 bases outside the gene matches. CDR3: CASRALAGPGGTDTQYF. The DNA of the CDR3 is TGTGCCAGCAGGGCACTAGCGGGACCAGGGGGGACAGATACGCAGTATTTT.

The gene calls are TRBV28 and TRBJ2-7; D call uncertain. CDR3 length: 15 amino acids. V lost 6 bases to trimming and J lost 3 bases, with 18 bases between them. Germline CDR1 is MDHEN and CDR2 is SYDVKM. CDR3: CASSPLPAVSYEQYF. The CDR3 DNA reads TGTGCCAGCAGCCCACTCCCGGCGGTAAGCTACGAGCAGTACTTC.

The V and J genes are TRBV9 and TRBJ2-1, with D unresolved. This CDR3 has 13 residues. The V and J ends lost 0 bases and 7 bases respectively, with 8 bases between them. Per the germline V gene, CDR1 is SGDLS and CDR2 is YYNGEE. CDR3 sequence: CASSVASANEQFF. CDR3 bases: TGTGCCAGCAGCGTAGCGAGTGCAAATGAGCAGTTCTTC.

The V gene is TRBV30, the J gene TRBJ2-3, with 12 bases aligning to TRBD1. V lost 4 bases to trimming and J lost 5 bases; unmatched junction nucleotides: 7. From germline, CDR1 is GTSNPN and CDR2 SVGIG (reference sequence). The CDR3 runs to 15 residues. This CDR3 is CAWTPGQGAQDTQYF. In DNA form, the CDR3 reads TGTGCCTGGACTCCGGGACAGGGGGCGCAAGATACGCAGTATTTT.

The chain is built from TRBV5-1 and TRBJ1-1; D unresolved. The CDR3 totals 16 residues. Germline V lookup: CDR1 SGHRS, CDR2 YFSETQ. V lost 0 bases and J 3 bases, leaving 15 bases between the germline ends. The CDR3 is CASSLGRAWLDTEAFF. The DNA of the CDR3 is TGCGCCAGCAGCTTGGGGAGGGCTTGGTTGGACACTGAAGCTTTCTTT.

This clone is a singleton in its sample. The chain uses TRBV6-2 or TRBV6-3 and TRBJ2-7; D is ambiguous. Trimming cost V 6 bases and J 7 bases, with 10 bases left between them. CDR1 is MNHEY and CDR2 is SVGEGT in the germline V gene. This CDR3 comprises 11 residues. The CDR3 bases are TGTGCCAGCAGCGACGACTGGGAGCAGTACTTC. It specifies CASSDDWEQYF.

The chain is built from TRBV6-6 and TRBJ1-1; D call uncertain. The germline V and J ends were trimmed by 8 bases and 1 base, with 5 bases remaining between them. Germline V gene sequence: CDR1 MNHNY, CDR2 SVGAGI (reference sequence). CDR3 length equals 11 residues. The DNA for the CDR3 is TGTGCCAGCTACGGGAACACTGAAGCTTTCTTT. Amino acids: CASYGNTEAFF.

The chain has TRBV7-9 and TRBJ2-7, with D perhaps TRBD1 (6 bases). CDR1 is SEHNR and CDR2 is FQNEAQ in the germline V gene (reference sequence). V lost 1 base, J lost 3 bases, and 16 bases lay in between. This CDR3 has 16 residues. CDR3 nucleotide sequence: TGTGCCAGCAGCTTAGAAGTTAGGGGACATAACTACGAGCAGTACTTC. This gives the protein CASSLEVRGHNYEQYF.

In this sample, this clone turned up once. The genes are TRBV2 and TRBJ2-3; 7 bases are shared with TRBD1. The J segment lost 5 bases and the V segment lost 8 bases, leaving 10 bases of the junction unmatched. CDR3 size: 14 residues. Germline CDR1 reads SNHLY; CDR2 reads FYNNEI. In DNA, the CDR3 is TGTGCCAGCCGTCCCGGGACAGCCCTAGATACGCAGTATTTT. Protein product: CASRPGTALDTQYF.

V usage is TRBV7-9 and J usage is TRBJ1-6; 7 bases agree with TRBD1. The CDR3 has 19 amino acids. The J segment lost 10 bases and the V segment lost 2 bases, leaving 20 bases of the junction unmatched. Germline V gene lookup returns CDR1 SEHNR and CDR2 FQNEAQ (reference sequence). For the CDR3, the DNA is TGTGCCAGCAGCTTAACATTCTCCGGGACAGATCTCCCTCGGTCACCCCTCCACTTT. Encoded protein: CASSLTFSGTDLPRSPLHF.

The chain uses TRBV6-5 and TRBJ2-1; 11 positions agree with TRBD2. CDR1 MNHEY and CDR2 SVGAGI come from the germline V gene. The trim removed 4 bases at V and 7 bases at J, leaving 3 bases unmatched. This CDR3 contains 14 residues. CDR3 residues: CASSFSGRGNEQFF. The DNA of the CDR3 is TGTGCCAGCAGTTTTAGCGGGAGGGGGAATGAGCAGTTCTTC.

The J gene is TRBJ1-3, the V gene TRBV30, with unresolved D. CDR3 length equals 14 residues. Trimming removed 2 bases at V and 0 bases at J, with 8 bases between. Germline CDR1 is GTSNPN and CDR2 is SVGIG (reference sequence). CDR3 region: CAWSSHISGNTIYF. The CDR3 DNA reads TGTGCCTGGAGTTCTCACATCTCTGGAAACACCATATATTTT.

CDR3 residues: CASSQDRGMYEQYF. The CDR3 DNA sequence: TGTGCCAGCAGCCAAGACAGGGGAATGTACGAGCAGTACTTC. The genes are TRBV3-1 (or the pseudogene TRBV3-2) and TRBJ2-7; D perhaps matches TRBD1 (6 bases). From germline, CDR1 is LGHDT and CDR2 YNNKEL (reference sequence). Trimming took 0 bases from V and 4 from J, leaving 10 bases between them. This CDR3 contains 14 residues.

The V call is TRBV6-5, the J call TRBJ1-2; D not resolved. V was trimmed by 5 bases and J by 8 bases, leaving 18 bases between them. Germline CDR1 MNHEY, CDR2 SVGAGI. This CDR3 spans 14 amino acids. The CDR3 region is CASSPSGMAGGYTF. CDR3 sequence (DNA): TGTGCCAGCAGTCCCAGTGGAATGGCCGGGGGCTACACCTTC.

V and J are TRBV18 and TRBJ2-3, with D possibly TRBD1 on 5 matching bases. The CDR3 spans 13 residues. Germline V gives CDR1 KGHSH, CDR2 LQKENI. Trimming cost V 6 bases and J 9 bases, with 16 bases left between them. CDR3 nucleotide sequence: TGTGCCAGCTCGCCCTCCCAGGGATCAACGCAGTATTTT. Translating gives CASSPSQGSTQYF.

The rearrangement joins TRBV19 to TRBJ1-2; maybe TRBD1 (6 bases). This CDR3 has 14 residues. Trimming shortened V by 7 bases and J by 1 base, and 13 bases separated the two germline ends. CDR1 is LNHDA and CDR2 is SQIVND in the germline V gene (reference sequence). The DNA of the CDR3 is TGTGCCAGTACTTCAGGGGTCGGTAACTATGGCTACACCTTC. Its translation is CASTSGVGNYGYTF.

The chain links TRBV9 to TRBJ2-7; 8 nucleotides align to TRBD1. With 3 bases clipped from V and 4 bases from J, the junction kept 9 bases outside the gene matches. Germline loops: CDR1 SGDLS, CDR2 YYNGEE. The CDR3 extends over 15 amino acids. Written as DNA, the CDR3 is TGTGCCAGCAGCGCACGACAGGGGAGGCTTTACGAGCAGTACTTC. Translated: CASSARQGRLYEQYF.

The chain uses TRBV14 and TRBJ2-4; D is possibly TRBD2 (7 bases). The CDR3 length is 15 residues. CDR1 is SGHDN, CDR2 FVKESK, per germline. Trimming took off 0 bases at V and 8 bases at J, with 14 bases between the two ends. The CDR3 loop reads CASSQEDGGRDIQYF. CDR3 nucleotides: TGTGCCAGCAGCCAAGAGGACGGGGGGCGCGACATTCAGTACTTC.

The V and J genes are TRBV24-1 and TRBJ1-1; tentative D call: TRBD1 (5 bases). The germline CDR1 and CDR2 sequences are KGHDR and SFDVKD. The CDR3 loop spans 12 amino acids. V was clipped by 8 bases and J by 4 bases, with 10 bases between them. CDR3 DNA sequence: TGTGCCACCAAGGGCGGGGGCACTGAAGCTTTCTTT. Amino acids: CATKGGGTEAFF.

V and J are TRBV3-1 (or the pseudogene TRBV3-2) and TRBJ2-1; 7 nucleotides match TRBD2. J was trimmed by 6 bases and V by 4 bases; bases with no gene match: 15. CDR1 is LGHDT and CDR2 is YNNKEL in the germline V gene (reference sequence). The CDR3 contains 17 residues. CDR3 bases: TGTGCCAGCAGCCCCTGGCGGGCGGGAGCTTTGAGCAATGAGCAGTTCTTC. Its protein is CASSPWRAGALSNEQFF.

Written as DNA, the CDR3 is TGTGCCAGCAGCGTAGGGGCTTTGGACAGGTGGGAGACCCAGTACTTC. Translated: CASSVGALDRWETQYF. The chain is built from TRBV9 and TRBJ2-5; 7 nucleotides line up with TRBD1. After removal of 0 bases from V and 5 bases from J, the junction contained 10 bases not matched to a gene. CDR1 is SGDLS and CDR2 is YYNGEE in the germline V gene. This CDR3 is built from 16 residues. The full variable domain, in which reference TRBV9 and TRBJ2-5 provide the parts outside the CDR3, is DSGVTQTPKHLITATGQRVTLRCSPRSGDLSVYWYQQSLDQGLQFLIQYYNGEERAKGNILERFSAQQFPDLHSELNLSSLELGDSALYFCASSVGALDRWETQYFGPGTRLLVL.